The sequence of this T cell receptor beta chain was determined in a study of neurological immune-mediated disorders. This clonotype was observed a handful of times. Its antigen is not identified. Study outcomes and limitations: The study found no CDR3 amino acid sequences shared by expanded clones across subjects, suggesting private repertoires in all groups.

CDR3 size: 15 residues. Germline V CDR1 and CDR2: SGDLS, YYNGEE. V was clipped by 3 bases and J by 5 bases; unmatched bases: 9. The authors produced cDNA by 5'RACE using 10-nucleotide random UMIs. A single run covered 15-18 subjects with over 170 million TCR-beta sequences. MiXCR was run by TCRdb on the 5' RACE reads, yielding one entry per CDR3 protein. The data contain fewer than 40,000 distinct CDR3 sequences, roughly 4.4% of them seen just once; the ten biggest clones take up more than 20%. The receptor was derived from a young man in good health. Sequencing was performed on PBMCs. The chain joins TRBV9 to TRBJ1-2, with TRBD1 matching over 8 bases. Written as DNA, the CDR3 is TGTGCCAGCAGCGCAAGACAGGGGATTGGGTATGGCTACACCTTC. Translating it yields CASSARQGIGYGYTF.